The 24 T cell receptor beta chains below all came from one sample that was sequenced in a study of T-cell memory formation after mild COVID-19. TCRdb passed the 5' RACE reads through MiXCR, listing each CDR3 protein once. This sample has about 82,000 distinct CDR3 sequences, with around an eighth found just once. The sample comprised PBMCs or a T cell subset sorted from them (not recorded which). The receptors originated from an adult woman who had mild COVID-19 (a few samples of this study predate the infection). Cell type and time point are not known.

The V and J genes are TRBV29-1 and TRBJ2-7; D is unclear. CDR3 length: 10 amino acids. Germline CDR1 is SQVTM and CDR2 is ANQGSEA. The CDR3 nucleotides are TGCGCGGCCCTGCTTGACGAGCAGTACTTC. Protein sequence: CAALLDEQYF.

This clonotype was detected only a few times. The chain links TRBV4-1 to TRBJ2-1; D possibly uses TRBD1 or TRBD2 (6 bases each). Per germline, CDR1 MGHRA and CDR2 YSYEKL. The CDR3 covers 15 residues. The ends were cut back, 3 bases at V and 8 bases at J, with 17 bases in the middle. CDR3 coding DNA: TGCGCCAGCAGCCAGACCCAAGGAGGGGGTGATGAGCAGTTCTTC. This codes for CASSQTQGGGDEQFF.

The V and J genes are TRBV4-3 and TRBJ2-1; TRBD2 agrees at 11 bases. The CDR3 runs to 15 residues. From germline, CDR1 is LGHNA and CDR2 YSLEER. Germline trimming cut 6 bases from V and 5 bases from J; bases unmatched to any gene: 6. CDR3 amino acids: CASRWGLAEDNEQFF. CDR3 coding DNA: TGCGCCAGCAGATGGGGACTAGCGGAAGACAATGAGCAGTTCTTC.

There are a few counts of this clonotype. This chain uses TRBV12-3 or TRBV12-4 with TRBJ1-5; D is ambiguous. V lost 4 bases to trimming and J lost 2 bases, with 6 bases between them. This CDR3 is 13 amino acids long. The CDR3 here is CASSYLGNQPQHF. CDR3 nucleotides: TGTGCCAGCAGTTATCTGGGCAATCAGCCCCAGCATTTT.

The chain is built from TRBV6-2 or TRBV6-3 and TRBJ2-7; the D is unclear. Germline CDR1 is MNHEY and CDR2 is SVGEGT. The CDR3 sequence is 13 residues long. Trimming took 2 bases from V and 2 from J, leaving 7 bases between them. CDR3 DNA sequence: TGTGCCAGCAGTTACAGCGTAACCTACGAGCAGTACTTC. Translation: CASSYSVTYEQYF.

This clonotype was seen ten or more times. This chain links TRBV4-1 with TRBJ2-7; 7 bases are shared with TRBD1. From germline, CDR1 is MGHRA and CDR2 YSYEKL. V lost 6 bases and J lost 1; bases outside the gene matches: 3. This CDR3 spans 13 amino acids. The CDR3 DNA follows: TGCGCCAGCAGTTGGGACAGTTCCTACGAGCAGTACTTC. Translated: CASSWDSSYEQYF.

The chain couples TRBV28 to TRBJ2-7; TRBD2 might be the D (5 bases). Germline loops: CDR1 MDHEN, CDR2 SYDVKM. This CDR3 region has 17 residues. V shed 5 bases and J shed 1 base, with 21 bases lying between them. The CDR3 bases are TGTGCCAGCAGTCAACCTACCTCGAGGGAGCTATCCTACGAGCAGTACTTC. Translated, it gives CASSQPTSRELSYEQYF.

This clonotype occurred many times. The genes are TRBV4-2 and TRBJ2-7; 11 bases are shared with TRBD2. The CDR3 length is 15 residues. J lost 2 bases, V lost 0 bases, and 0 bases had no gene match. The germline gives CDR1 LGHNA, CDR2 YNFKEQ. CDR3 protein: CASSQDSGGAYEQYF. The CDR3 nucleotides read TGTGCCAGCAGCCAAGATAGCGGGGGGGCCTACGAGCAGTACTTC.

CDR3 protein: CASSYGGYEQYF. DNA for the CDR3: TGTGCCAGCAGCTACGGAGGCTACGAGCAGTACTTC. This chain connects TRBV5-5 to TRBJ2-7; D possibly corresponds to TRBD2 (5 bases). V was shortened by 3 bases and J by 3 bases, with 7 bases between the two germline ends. This CDR3 spans 12 amino acids. CDR1 is SGHKS, CDR2 YYEKEE, per germline (reference sequence). Variable domain in full (rest from reference TRBV5-5 and TRBJ2-7): DAGVTQSPTHLIKTRGQQVTLRCSPISGHKSVSWYQQVLGQGPQFIFQYYEKEERGRGNFPDRFSARQFPNYSSELNVNALLLGDSALYLCASSYGGYEQYFGPGTRLTVT.

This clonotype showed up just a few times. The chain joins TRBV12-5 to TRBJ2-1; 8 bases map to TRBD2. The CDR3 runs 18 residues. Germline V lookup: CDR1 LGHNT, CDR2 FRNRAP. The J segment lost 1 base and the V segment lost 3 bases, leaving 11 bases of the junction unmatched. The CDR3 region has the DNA TGTGCTAGTGGTTTTATCCCCCGGGAGGGAGGATCCTACAATGAGCAGTTCTTC. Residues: CASGFIPREGGSYNEQFF.

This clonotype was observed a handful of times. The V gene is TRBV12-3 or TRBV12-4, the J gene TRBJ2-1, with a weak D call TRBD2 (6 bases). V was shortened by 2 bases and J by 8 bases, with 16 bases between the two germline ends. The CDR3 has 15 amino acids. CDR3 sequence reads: CASSLRGLGSDEQFF. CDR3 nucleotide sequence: TGTGCCAGCAGTTTACGGGGCCTCGGGAGCGATGAGCAGTTCTTC.

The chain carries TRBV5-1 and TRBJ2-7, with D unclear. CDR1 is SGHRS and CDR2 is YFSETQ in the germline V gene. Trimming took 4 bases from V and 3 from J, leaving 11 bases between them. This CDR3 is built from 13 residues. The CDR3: CASSQTSYYEQYF. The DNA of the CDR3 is TGCGCCAGCAGCCAAACATCATACTACGAGCAGTACTTC.

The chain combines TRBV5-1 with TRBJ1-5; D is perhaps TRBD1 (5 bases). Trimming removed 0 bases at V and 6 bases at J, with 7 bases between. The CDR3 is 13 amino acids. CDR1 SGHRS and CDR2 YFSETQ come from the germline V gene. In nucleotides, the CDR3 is TGCGCCAGCAGCTTGGCCGGGGGTCAGCCCCAGCATTTT. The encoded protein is CASSLAGGQPQHF.

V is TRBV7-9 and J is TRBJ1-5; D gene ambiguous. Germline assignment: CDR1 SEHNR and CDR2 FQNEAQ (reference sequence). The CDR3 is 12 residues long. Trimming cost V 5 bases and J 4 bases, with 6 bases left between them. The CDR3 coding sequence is TGTGCCAGCAGCGACCAGAATCAGCCCCAGCATTTT. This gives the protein CASSDQNQPQHF.

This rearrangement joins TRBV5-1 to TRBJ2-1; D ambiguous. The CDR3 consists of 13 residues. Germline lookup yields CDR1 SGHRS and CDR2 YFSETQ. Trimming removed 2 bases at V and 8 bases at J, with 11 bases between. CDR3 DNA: TGCGCCAGCAGCTTAAGTAGTGTGGATGAGCAGTTCTTC. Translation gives CASSLSSVDEQFF.

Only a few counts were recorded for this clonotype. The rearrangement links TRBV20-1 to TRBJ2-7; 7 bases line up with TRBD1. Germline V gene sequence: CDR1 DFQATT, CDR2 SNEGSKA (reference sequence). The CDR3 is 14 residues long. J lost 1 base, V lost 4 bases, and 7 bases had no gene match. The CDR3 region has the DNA TGCAGTGCTAAGACAGGGAAGGGTTCCTACGAGCAGTACTTC. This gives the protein CSAKTGKGSYEQYF.

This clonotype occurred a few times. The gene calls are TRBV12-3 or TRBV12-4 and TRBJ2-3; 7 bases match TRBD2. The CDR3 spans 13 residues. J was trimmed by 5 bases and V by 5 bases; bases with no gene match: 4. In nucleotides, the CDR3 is TGTGCCAGCAGTCCGGGGGGACGAGATACGCAGTATTTT. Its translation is CASSPGGRDTQYF.

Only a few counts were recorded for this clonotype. CDR3 coding DNA: TGTGCCAGCTCGCAAGCGGGGGATGGCTACACCTTC. Protein product: CASSQAGDGYTF. The chain recombines TRBV6-5 with TRBJ1-2; possible D gene TRBD1, 5 bases. The CDR3 sequence is 12 residues long. Germline CDR1 reads MNHEY; CDR2 reads SVGAGI. Between the trimmed V and J ends, which lost 8 bases and 6 bases, there was a span of 13 bases.

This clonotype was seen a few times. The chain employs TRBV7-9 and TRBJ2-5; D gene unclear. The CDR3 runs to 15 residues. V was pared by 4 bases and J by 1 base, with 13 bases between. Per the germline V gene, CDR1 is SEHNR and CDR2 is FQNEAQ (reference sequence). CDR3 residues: CASSYLDGFQETQYF. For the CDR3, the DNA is TGTGCCAGCAGCTACTTGGACGGTTTCCAAGAGACCCAGTACTTC.

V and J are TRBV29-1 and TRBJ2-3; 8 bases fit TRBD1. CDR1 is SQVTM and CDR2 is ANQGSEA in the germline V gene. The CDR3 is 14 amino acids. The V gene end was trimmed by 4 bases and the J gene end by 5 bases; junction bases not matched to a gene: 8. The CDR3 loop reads CSVGLDRDEDTQYF. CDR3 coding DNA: TGCAGCGTTGGTTTGGACAGGGACGAAGATACGCAGTATTTT.

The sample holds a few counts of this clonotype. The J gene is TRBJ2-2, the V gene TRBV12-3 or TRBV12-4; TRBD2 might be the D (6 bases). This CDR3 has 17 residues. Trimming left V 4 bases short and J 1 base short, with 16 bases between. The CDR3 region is CASSSHQRVQNTGELFF. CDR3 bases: TGTGCCAGCAGTTCCCACCAGCGGGTACAGAACACCGGGGAGCTGTTTTTT.

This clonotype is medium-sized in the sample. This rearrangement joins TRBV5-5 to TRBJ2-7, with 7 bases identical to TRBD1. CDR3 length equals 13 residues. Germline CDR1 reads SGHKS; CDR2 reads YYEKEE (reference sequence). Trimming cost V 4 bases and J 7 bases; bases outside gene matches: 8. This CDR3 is CASSRTTGAEQYF. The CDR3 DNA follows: TGTGCCAGCAGCCGAACTACAGGGGCAGAGCAGTACTTC.

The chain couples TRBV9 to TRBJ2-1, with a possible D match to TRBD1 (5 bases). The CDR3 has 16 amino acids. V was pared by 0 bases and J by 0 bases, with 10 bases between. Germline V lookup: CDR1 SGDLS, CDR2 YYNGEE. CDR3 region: CASSVASGRSYNEQFF. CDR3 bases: TGTGCCAGCAGCGTAGCATCAGGGCGCTCCTACAATGAGCAGTTCTTC.

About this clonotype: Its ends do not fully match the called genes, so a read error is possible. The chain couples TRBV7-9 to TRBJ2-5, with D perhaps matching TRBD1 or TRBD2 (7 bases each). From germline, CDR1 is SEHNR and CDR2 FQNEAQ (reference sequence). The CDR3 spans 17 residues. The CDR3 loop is CASSSHPGRRQGETKYF. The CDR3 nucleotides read TGTGCCAGCAGCTCCCATCCCGGGAGGAGGCAGGGGGAGACCAAGTACTTC.